This paragraph reports one T cell receptor (beta chain). The antigen is unknown. V was cut by 8 bases and J by 8 bases, with 21 bases left in between. Germline V gene data show CDR1 as SNHLY and CDR2 as FYNNEI. The CDR3 totals 14 residues. TCRdb independently ran MiXCR on the reads; one entry per CDR3 protein. In the table there are fewer than 850,000 distinct CDR3 sequences, just under 30% of which are singletons. This record belongs to a study of T cell repertoires in cytomegalovirus infection. Whole-study findings and limits: Cumulative frequency of public TCR beta families picked out carriers of CMV plus the relevant HLA.

This sequence joins TRBV2 and TRBJ1-2; tentative D call: TRBD1 (6 bases). The source was cultured CD8+ T cells from PBMCs, collected from culture after CMV antigen stimulation. The sequence was collected from a human donor in good health (CMV status not recorded). Some clones in this sample may be carry-over from other donors' samples. The CDR3 nucleotides read TGTGCCAGCGGCTCCGGGACACTTAAAAACGGCTACACCTTC. It codes for CASGSGTLKNGYTF.